This section outlines one T cell receptor beta chain sequence together with its context. Its target is not known. Germline CDR1 GTSNPN, CDR2 SVGIG (reference sequence). The CDR3 is made up of 15 amino acids. V was cut by 0 bases and J by 1 base, with 12 bases left in between. Assay: immunoSEQ multiplex PCR; the TCRdb copy retains only in-frame clones and omits some. The profile shows approximately 2.4 million clones, nearly 97% of them singletons. The data belong to a study of shared clonotypes between healthy human individuals. The study's findings and limits: Naive CD4 clonotype sharing across a few donors was approximately 5%.

What was sequenced was naive CD4+ T cells sorted from blood. The subset was: CD45RA+ positively selected. This chain connects TRBV30 to TRBJ1-2; D unresolved. This TCR derives from a man aged 18 to 35 in good health. As DNA, the CDR3 is TGTGCCTGGAGTGTGGCGGGGTCCGTTAACTATGGCTACACCTTC. Residues: CAWSVAGSVNYGYTF.